A selection of T cell receptor beta chains follows, all from one sample in a study of CD8+CD57+ T cells in acquired aplastic anemia. TCRdb reprocessed the reads via MiXCR and lists one record per CDR3 protein. The table records about 400,000 distinct CDR3 sequences, 55% to 70% of them present only once. Input material: sorted CD4+, CD8+, or CD8+CD57+ T cells (not recorded which) from PBMCs. The receptors shown here come from a human donor in good health, serving as a control. Each CDR3 is given with its conserved first and last residue. The D gene is left open where the match is weak. Where a row states a size, it is once, few, many or the class of an expanded clone; other rows omit it.

>TRBJ2-5|TRBD2|TRBV2|NA
TGCGCCAGCAGCGTGCTAGCGGGGGAGACCCAGACCCAGTACTTC
CASSVLAGETQTQYF
>TRBJ2-2|NA|TRBV19|many
TGTGCCAGTAGTCCCTCAGAAAGGCGTGGGGAGCTGTTTTTT
CASSPSERRGELFF
>TRBJ1-5|NA|TRBV20-1|NA
TGCAGTGCTAGAGGGGTAGGGCAGCCCCAGCATTTT
CSARGVGQPQHF
>TRBJ1-5|NA|TRBV29-1|many
TGCAGCGTTGGCAACCAGGGACAGCCCCAGCATTTT
CSVGNQGQPQHF
>TRBJ2-7|NA|TRBV7-2|many
TGTGCCAGCAGCTTACTGTCCGCCAACTACTACGAGCAGTACTTC
CASSLLSANYYEQYF
>TRBJ1-2|NA|TRBV7-9|NA
TGTGCCAGCAGCCTAAGACCAGGGAGGGAGGATGGCTACACCTTC
CASSLRPGREDGYTF
>TRBJ2-3|NA|TRBV6-5|many
TGTGCCAGCAGCCGAGGGACGTGGGGGGCAGATACGCAGTATTTT
CASSRGTWGADTQYF
>TRBJ1-1|NA|TRBV7-6|NA
TGTGCCAGCAGCTTAGAAGCAGATACGCAGGATTTTTTC
CASSLEADTQDFF
>TRBJ1-4|TRBD1|TRBV5-5|many
TGTGCCAGCACCCCAAGGACAGGGGCAACTAATGAAAAACTGTTTTTT
CASTPRTGATNEKLFF
>TRBJ2-7|NA|TRBV4-1|NA
TGCGCCAGCAGCCAAGAGGTGAAGGGGATGTACGAGCAGTACTTC
CASSQEVKGMYEQYF
>TRBJ1-1|NA|TRBV5-4|NA
TGTGCCAGCAGCTTCGCAGGGGACGTAAGTGAAGCTTTCTTT
CASSFAGDVSEAFF
>TRBJ1-2|TRBD1|TRBV7-2|NA
TGTGCCAGCAGTCCCGCAGGGGGTGGCTATGGCTACATCTTC
CASSPAGGGYGYIF
>TRBJ2-7|NA|TRBV7-2|NA
TGCGCCAGCAGCTTACAGGGCGTGGGGAACAATGAGCAGTACTTC
CASSLQGVGNNEQYF
>TRBJ2-7|NA|TRBV9|once
TGTGCCAGCAGCGTAGGGGCGCAAGGCTTCGGATCTGGCTTC
CASSVGAQGFGSGF
>TRBJ1-5|TRBD1|TRBV2|NA
TGTGCCAGCAGAACCGACAGGGCCCTGAACACCGGGGAGCTGTTTTTTTTT
CASRTDRALNTGELFFF
>TRBJ1-5|NA|TRBV15|NA
TGTGCCACCAGCTCCGGAGCAGGGGACGATCATACGCAGCATTTT
CATSSGAGDDHTQHF
>TRBJ1-4|NA|TRBV20-1|once
TGCAGTGCTAAGAGTGGGAATGAAACACTGTTTTTT
CSAKSGNETLFF
>TRBJ2-7|NA|TRBV9|once
TGTGCCAGCAGCTCACCCTCCCCCACCTACGAGCAGTACTTC
CASSSPSPTYEQYF
>TRBJ1-1|NA|TRBV7-2|NA
TGTGCCAGCAGCGCACTGCAAGGAGAAACTGAAGCTTCCTTT
CASSALQGETEASF
>TRBJ2-3|TRBD2|TRBV7-2|many
TGTGCCAGCAGCGATTCGACTAGCGGTGGCACAGATACGCAGTATTTT
CASSDSTSGGTDTQYF
>TRBJ2-1|TRBD2|TRBV6-8|NA
TGTGCCAGCAGCGAGGGACTAGCGGGGGGGCGGAATGAGCAGTTCTTC
CASSEGLAGGRNEQFF
>TRBJ2-2|NA|TRBV7-2|NA
TGTGCCAGCAATGGCACCGGGGAGCTGTTTTTT
CASNGTGELFF
>TRBJ1-2|NA|TRBV10-2|many
TGCGCCAGCAGTGAGTCTACTTCACATGCGGCAGGTTCGAACTATGGCTACACCTTC
CASSESTSHAAGSNYGYTF
>TRBJ2-7|NA|TRBV7-2|NA
TGTGCCAGCAGAGCCTCCCAGGCCCTACCTTCCTACAAGTACTTC
CASRASQALPSYKYF
>TRBJ2-5|TRBD2|TRBV7-7|NA
TGTGCCAGTAGCTTTGGAGTGGGGGGGAAAGAGACCCAGTACTTC
CASSFGVGGKETQYF
>TRBJ2-1|TRBD2|TRBV20-1|NA
TGCAGTGCTAGGTTTAGCGGGGCAAACAATGAGCAGTTCTTC
CSARFSGANNEQFF
>TRBJ1-5|NA|TRBV2|NA
TGTGCCAGCAGTGTGACCGCGGGCGGGCAGGCCCAGCACTTC
CASSVTAGGQAQHF
>TRBJ1-4|NA|TRBV7-3|NA
TGTGCCAGCAGCTTAGTAGGAAGAGGGGATCATGTTGAAAAACTGTTTTTT
CASSLVGRGDHVEKLFF
>TRBJ1-1|NA|TRBV4-1|NA
TGCGCCAGCAGGGCAGGACCCAATAATGAAGCTTTCTTT
CASRAGPNNEAFF
>TRBJ1-5|NA|TRBV6-1|many
TGTGCCAGCAACCGGGACAACAATCAGCCCCAGCATTTT
CASNRDNNQPQHF
>TRBJ2-5|NA|TRBV20-1|NA
TGCAGTGCTAGACTACGGGGGGCCCAAGGGGAGACCCAGTACTTC
CSARLRGAQGETQYF
>TRBJ2-7|NA|TRBV7-9|NA
TGTGCCAGCAGCTTACAAATTACGACAGACGAGCAGTACTTC
CASSLQITTDEQYF
>TRBJ1-4|NA|TRBV6-5|many
TGTGCCAGCAGTTACTCGAGTCGGAATGAAAAACTGTTTTTT
CASSYSSRNEKLFF
>TRBJ1-5|NA|TRBV2|NA
TGTGCCAGCAGTCCGTCCAGGGGCTCTCAGCCCCAGCATTTT
CASSPSRGSQPQHF
>TRBJ2-6|NA|TRBV12-3/TRBV12-4|NA
TGTGCCAGCACCCTATCCGGGAGACTAAGCAACGTCCTGACTTTC
CASTLSGRLSNVLTF
>TRBJ1-1|NA|TRBV5-1|NA
TGCGCCAGCAGCGTGGGACTTGGTACTGAAGCTTTCTTT
CASSVGLGTEAFF
>TRBJ2-7|NA|TRBV5-5|NA
TGTGCCAGCAGCACGGCTCCGGGCTACGAGCAGTACTTC
CASSTAPGYEQYF
>TRBJ1-2|TRBD1|TRBV10-3|NA
TGTGCCATCAGTGGAACGGGACAGGGGTTTGACTATGGCTACACCTTC
CAISGTGQGFDYGYTF
>TRBJ2-1|NA|TRBV24-1|once
TGTGCCACCAGTGATCTGCGAAACGATCGGCAGTTCTTC
CATSDLRNDRQFF
>TRBJ2-7|TRBD1|TRBV27|many
TGTGCCAGCAGTCAGGACAGGGGCTTTTACGAGCAGTACTTC
CASSQDRGFYEQYF
>TRBJ1-2|TRBD1|TRBV12-3/TRBV12-4|once
TGTGCCAGTAGTATATCGACAGGGTTGGGCTACACCTTC
CASSISTGLGYTF
>TRBJ1-2|NA|TRBV2|NA
TGCGCCAGCAGTCAAGATCATGGCAGCCACACTGGAAACACCTTC
CASSQDHGSHTGNTF